These T cell receptor beta chains were read from a single sample in a study of post-analysis software for immune sequencing data. Each CDR3 protein is one row after TCRdb ran MiXCR on the PCR reads. The data contain about 260,000 distinct CDR3 sequences, 36% of them singletons. Sequences were obtained from blood. Source of these receptors: a girl aged 10-17 years with multiple sclerosis. Each CDR3 is given with its conserved first and last residue. Size is stated for part of the rows, as once, few or many counts, or as a class when the clone is expanded.

size | V | CDR3
many | TRBV7-8 | CASSFSETQYF
many | TRBV5-1 | CASSYGTSGSVPDTQYF
. | TRBV10-3 | CAISESRDRPSYEQYF
. | TRBV4-2 | CASSQVGSPPEQYF
many | TRBV29-1 | CSVEGPKREGRADTQYF
many | TRBV3-1 | CASSIRAQVNTEAFF
few | TRBV6-4 | CASSERAGANTEAFF
. | TRBV6-5 | CASRTAPGYGYTF
few | TRBV3-1 | CASSQDRNSFHLDGYTF
once | TRBV7-2 | CASSSSYVQETQYF
. | TRBV5-4 | CASSLGQNEQYF
. | TRBV7-9 | CASSPGTGELFF
. | TRBV7-2 | CASSSRLAGGPRTDTQYF
few | TRBV20-1 | CSARGGFTEAFF
. | TRBV5-5 | CASSLAAGAPLYNEQFF
many | TRBV6-5 | CASSRTGAAYEQYF
many | TRBV28 | CASSPGTSGGQETQYF
few | TRBV20-1 | CSARDTLNYYGYTF
many | TRBV2 | CASTSERGTDTQYF
few | TRBV20-1 | CSARDPVIATEAFF
many | TRBV29-1 | CSSRDRRFETQYF
many | TRBV29-1 | CSVVDYSGYTF
. | TRBV5-4 | CASSFRPGIQTTSRLLNYGYTF
. | TRBV28 | CASSSRGAVGELFF
many | TRBV5-1 | CASSLYSAEGTQYF
. | TRBV29-1 | CSVRSSGGPYEQYF
. | TRBV20-1 | CSAREKAVLTSNEQFF
few | TRBV19 | CASTLDRGGEKLFF
. | TRBV9 | CASSPGGSDTKAFF
. | TRBV29-1 | CSVAQNSNQPQHF
. | TRBV12-3/TRBV12-4 | CASSVAVGGNMQYF
. | TRBV28 | CASSFSDQPQHF
. | TRBV7-9 | CASSPRPDRPTSDTGELFF
. | TRBV29-1 | CSVAGRVGGYTF
few | TRBV18 | CASSPRSQNQPQHF
. | TRBV5-1 | CASSSYRGMNTEAFF
many | TRBV24-1 | CATSDYYFNEQFF
. | TRBV3-1 | CASSQTKSNQPQHF
many | TRBV7-3 | CASSLRGATEAFF
many | TRBV7-9 | CASRPGLGEETQYF
once | TRBV7-2 | CASSFSSGGAGETQYF
. | TRBV5-1 | CASSEQGAKIHNEQFF
. | TRBV18 | CASSPLGGPTEAFF
. | TRBV7-8 | CASSLAQLPGLAGYEQYF
. | TRBV2 | CASSSLAGVGTDTQYF
once | TRBV6-2/TRBV6-3 | CASSYSTASGSYEQYF
few | TRBV5-5 | CASSSEAGTPYEQYF
. | TRBV24-1 | CATSGSNYGYTF
many | TRBV4-1 | CASSQADREPNGYTF
once | TRBV29-1 | CSVGGLAGVETQYF
many | TRBV7-2 | CASSQTSGGADTQYF
. | TRBV4-3 | CASSQGTGYEQYF
. | TRBV6-5 | CASSYRLSSSYNEQFF
many | TRBV5-1 | CASSPEQGVEHEQFF